This T cell receptor beta chain was documented in a study of cytotoxic CD8 clonotypes in ibrutinib-treated CLL. Study as a whole: On average, each sample had some 250,000 productive templates and almost 95,000 productive rearrangements. Study observations and caveats: The study found clonality rose at ibrutinib response, then fell toward baseline at progression. Patients had baseline clonality above age-matched healthy donors, and this clonality moved with circulating CD8+ T-cell counts. Sustained-remission and progressing patients' sampling times differed.

The protocol was immunoSEQ multiplex PCR, while the TCRdb copy is restricted to in-frame clones and leaves out a portion. The repertoire consists of 150,000 to 200,000 clones, with around nine tenths occurring once and the leading ten covering more than 2.5%. CDR3 length: 15 residues. Germline V gene lookup returns CDR1 SGDLS and CDR2 YYNGEE. Trimming took 0 bases from V and 0 from J, leaving 7 bases between them. About this clone itself: Its antigen is currently unknown. Other DNA sequences within the sample encode an identical CDR3.

This receptor was identified in a human donor with chronic lymphocytic leukemia. The material was PBMCs, obtained at disease progression, from a patient treated with ibrutinib. The V gene is TRBV9, the J gene TRBJ1-3; D unresolved. CDR3 residues: CASSVEGSSGNTIYF. For the CDR3, the DNA is TGTGCCAGCAGCGTAGAAGGGAGCTCTGGAAACACCATATATTTT.